The present entry profiles one T cell receptor beta chain with its context. Its antigen is unidentified. The data derive from a study of cytomegalovirus exposure and HLA in healthy donors. Study as a whole: Counted in an early data release were about 80 million unique TCRs from HLA-typed donors. Findings of the study overall: The authors reported that TCR beta sequences could predict HLA-A and HLA-B alleles. These predictions were accurate for most subjects in the first cohort.

The PCR had 60 Vbeta and 13 Jbeta primers. Produced via immunoSEQ multiplex PCR; TCRdb's table is partial and in-frame only. This listing includes over 110,000 clones. J was trimmed by 7 bases and V by 4 bases; bases with no gene match: 11. Germline V gene lookup returns CDR1 SGHNT and CDR2 YENEEA. The CDR3 runs to 16 residues. Input material: PBMCs. The chain couples TRBV11-3 to TRBJ2-1; TRBD2 aligns across 9 bases. This TCR derives from a male donor in good health and CMV-seronegative. The CDR3 region has the DNA TGTGCCAGCAGCTATTCTAGCGGGGAGGGGGATAATGAGCAGTTCTTC. It yields the protein CASSYSSGEGDNEQFF.